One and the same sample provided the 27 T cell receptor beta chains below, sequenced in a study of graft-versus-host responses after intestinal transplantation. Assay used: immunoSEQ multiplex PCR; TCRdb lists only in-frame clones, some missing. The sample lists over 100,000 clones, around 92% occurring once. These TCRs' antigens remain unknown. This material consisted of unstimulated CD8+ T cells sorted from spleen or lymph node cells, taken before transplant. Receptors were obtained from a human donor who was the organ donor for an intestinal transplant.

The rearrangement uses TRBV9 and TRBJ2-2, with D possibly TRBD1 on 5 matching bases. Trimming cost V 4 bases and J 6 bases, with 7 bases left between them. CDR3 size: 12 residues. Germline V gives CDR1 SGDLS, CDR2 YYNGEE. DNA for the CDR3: TGTGCCAGCAGCTTAGGGGCCGGGGAGCTGTTTTTT. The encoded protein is CASSLGAGELFF.

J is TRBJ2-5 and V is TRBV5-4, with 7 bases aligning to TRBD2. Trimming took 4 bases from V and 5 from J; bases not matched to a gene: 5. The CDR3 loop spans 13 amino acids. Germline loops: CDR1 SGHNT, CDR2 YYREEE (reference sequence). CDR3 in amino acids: CASSRWGGETQYF. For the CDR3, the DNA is TGTGCCAGCAGCAGGTGGGGGGGGGAGACCCAGTACTTC.

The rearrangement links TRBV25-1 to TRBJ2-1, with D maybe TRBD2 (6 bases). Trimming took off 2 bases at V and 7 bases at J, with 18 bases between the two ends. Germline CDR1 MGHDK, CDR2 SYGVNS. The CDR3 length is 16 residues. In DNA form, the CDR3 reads TGTGCCAGCAGTGAACTCGTCGGGACTCTCATGAATGAGCAGTTCTTC. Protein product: CASSELVGTLMNEQFF.

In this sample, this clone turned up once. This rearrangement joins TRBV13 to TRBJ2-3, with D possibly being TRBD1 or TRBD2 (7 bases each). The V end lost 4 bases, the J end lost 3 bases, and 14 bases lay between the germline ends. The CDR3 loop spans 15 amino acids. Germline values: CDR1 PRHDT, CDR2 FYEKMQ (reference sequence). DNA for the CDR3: TGTGCCAGCAGCTCGTCAGGGGGGGTGACAGATACGCAGTATTTT. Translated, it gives CASSSSGGVTDTQYF.

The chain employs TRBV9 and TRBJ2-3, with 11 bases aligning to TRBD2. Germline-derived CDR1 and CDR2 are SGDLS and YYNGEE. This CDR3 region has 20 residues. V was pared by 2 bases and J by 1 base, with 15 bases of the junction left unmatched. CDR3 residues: CASSVRALAGVGPGTDTQYF. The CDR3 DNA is TGTGCCAGCAGCGTCCGAGCACTAGCGGGAGTGGGTCCTGGCACAGATACGCAGTATTTT.

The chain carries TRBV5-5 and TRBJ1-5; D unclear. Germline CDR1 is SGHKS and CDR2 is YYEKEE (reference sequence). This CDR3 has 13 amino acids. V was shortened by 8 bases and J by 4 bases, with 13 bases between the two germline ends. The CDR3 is CARPRPRNQPQHF. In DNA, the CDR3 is TGTGCCAGACCCCGTCCCAGGAATCAGCCCCAGCATTTT. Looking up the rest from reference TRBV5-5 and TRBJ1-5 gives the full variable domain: DAGVTQSPTHLIKTRGQQVTLRCSPISGHKSVSWYQQVLGQGPQFIFQYYEKEERGRGNFPDRFSARQFPNYSSELNVNALLLGDSALYLCARPRPRNQPQHFGDGTRLSIL.

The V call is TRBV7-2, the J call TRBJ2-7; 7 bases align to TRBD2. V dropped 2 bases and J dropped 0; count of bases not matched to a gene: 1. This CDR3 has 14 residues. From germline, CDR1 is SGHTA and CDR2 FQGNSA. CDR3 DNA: TGTGCCAGCAGCTTATGGGGGGGCTCCTACGAGCAGTACTTC. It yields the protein CASSLWGGSYEQYF.

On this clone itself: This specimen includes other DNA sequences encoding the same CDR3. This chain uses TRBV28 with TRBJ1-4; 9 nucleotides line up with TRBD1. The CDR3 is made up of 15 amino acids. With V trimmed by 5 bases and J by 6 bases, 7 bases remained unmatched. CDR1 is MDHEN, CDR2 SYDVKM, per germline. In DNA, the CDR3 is TGTGCCAGCAGTGGAGAGACAGGGGGTTATGAAAAACTGTTTTTT. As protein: CASSGETGGYEKLFF.

The CDR3 loop reads CASSPSGEQYF. The DNA of the CDR3 is TGTGCCAGCAGCCCGTCGGGCGAGCAGTACTTC. The chain links TRBV2 to TRBJ2-7; D is undetermined. V lost 6 bases to trimming and J lost 6 bases, with 9 bases between them. CDR3 length: 11 amino acids. The germline gives CDR1 SNHLY, CDR2 FYNNEI.

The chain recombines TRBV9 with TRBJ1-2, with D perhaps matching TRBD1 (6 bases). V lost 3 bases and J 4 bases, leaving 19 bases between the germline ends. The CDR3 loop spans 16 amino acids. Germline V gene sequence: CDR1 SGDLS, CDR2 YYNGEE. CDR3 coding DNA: TGTGCCAGCAGCGGGTGGACAGTCCCCGGTCCCTATGGCTACACCTTC. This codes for CASSGWTVPGPYGYTF. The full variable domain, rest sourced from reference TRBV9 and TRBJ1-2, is DSGVTQTPKHLITATGQRVTLRCSPRSGDLSVYWYQQSLDQGLQFLIQYYNGEERAKGNILERFSAQQFPDLHSELNLSSLELGDSALYFCASSGWTVPGPYGYTFGSGTRLTVV.

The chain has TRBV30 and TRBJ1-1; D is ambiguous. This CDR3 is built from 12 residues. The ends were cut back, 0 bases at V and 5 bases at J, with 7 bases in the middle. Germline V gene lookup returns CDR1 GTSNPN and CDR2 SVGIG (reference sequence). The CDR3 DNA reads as TGTGCCTGGAGTGTACCGGAGACTGAAGCTTTCTTT. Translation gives CAWSVPETEAFF.

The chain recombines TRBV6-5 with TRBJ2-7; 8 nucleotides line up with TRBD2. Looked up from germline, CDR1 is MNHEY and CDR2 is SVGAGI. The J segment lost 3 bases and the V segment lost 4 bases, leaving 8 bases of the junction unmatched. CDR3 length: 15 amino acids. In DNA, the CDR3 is TGTGCCAGCAGTTTCCGTAGCGGGAACGTCTACGAGCAGTACTTC. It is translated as CASSFRSGNVYEQYF.

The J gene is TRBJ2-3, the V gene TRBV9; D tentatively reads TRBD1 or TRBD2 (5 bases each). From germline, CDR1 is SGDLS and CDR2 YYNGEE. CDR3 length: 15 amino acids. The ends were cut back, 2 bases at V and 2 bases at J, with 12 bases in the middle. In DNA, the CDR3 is TGTGCCAGCAGCGTGGGGACGGTCGACACAGATACGCAGTATTTT. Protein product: CASSVGTVDTDTQYF.

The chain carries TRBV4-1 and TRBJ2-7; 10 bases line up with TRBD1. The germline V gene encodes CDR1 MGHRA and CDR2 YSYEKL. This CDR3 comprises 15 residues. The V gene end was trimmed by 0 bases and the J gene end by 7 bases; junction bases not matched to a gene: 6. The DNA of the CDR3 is TGCGCCAGCAGCCAAGATCGAAGGACAGGGGGGGAGCAGTACTTC. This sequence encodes CASSQDRRTGGEQYF.

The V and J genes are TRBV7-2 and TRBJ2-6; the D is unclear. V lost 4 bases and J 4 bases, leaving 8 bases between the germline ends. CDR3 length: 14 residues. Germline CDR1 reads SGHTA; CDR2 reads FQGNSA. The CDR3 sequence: CASSWVPGANVLTF. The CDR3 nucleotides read TGTGCCAGCAGCTGGGTCCCCGGGGCCAACGTCCTGACTTTC. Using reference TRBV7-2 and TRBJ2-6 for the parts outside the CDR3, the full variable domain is GAGVSQSPSNKVTEKGKDVELRCDPISGHTALYWYRQSLGQGLEFLIYFQGNSAPDKSGLPSDRFSAERTGGSVSTLTIQRTQQEDSAVYLCASSWVPGANVLTFGAGSRLTVL.

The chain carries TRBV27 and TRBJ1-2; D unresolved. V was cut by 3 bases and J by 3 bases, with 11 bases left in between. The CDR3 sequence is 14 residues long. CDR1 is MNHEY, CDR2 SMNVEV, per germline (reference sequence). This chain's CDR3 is CASSLRGGYYGYTF. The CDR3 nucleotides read TGTGCCAGCAGTTTGCGGGGAGGGTACTATGGCTACACCTTC.

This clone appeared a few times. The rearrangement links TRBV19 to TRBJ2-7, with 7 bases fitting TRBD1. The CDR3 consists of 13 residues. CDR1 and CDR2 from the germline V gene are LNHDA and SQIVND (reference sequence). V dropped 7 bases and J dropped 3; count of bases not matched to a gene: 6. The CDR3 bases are TGTGCCAGTACAAACAGGGGTGGCTACGAGCAGTACTTC. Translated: CASTNRGGYEQYF.

This chain's CDR3 is CASSYSAGDPYEQYF. As DNA, the CDR3 is TGTGCCAGCAGTTACTCGGCGGGGGACCCCTACGAGCAGTACTTC. V gene TRBV6-5 combines with J gene TRBJ2-7; TRBD2 matches 7 bases. Per germline, CDR1 MNHEY and CDR2 SVGAGI. V lost 0 bases, J lost 2 bases, and 4 bases stayed unmatched. The CDR3 consists of 15 residues.

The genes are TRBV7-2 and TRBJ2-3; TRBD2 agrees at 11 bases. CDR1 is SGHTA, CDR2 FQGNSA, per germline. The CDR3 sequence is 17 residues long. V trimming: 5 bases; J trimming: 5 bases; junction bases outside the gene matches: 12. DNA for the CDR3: TGTGCCAGCAGCGTATGGGTAGCGGGAGGGCTAGGAGATACGCAGTATTTT. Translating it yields CASSVWVAGGLGDTQYF.

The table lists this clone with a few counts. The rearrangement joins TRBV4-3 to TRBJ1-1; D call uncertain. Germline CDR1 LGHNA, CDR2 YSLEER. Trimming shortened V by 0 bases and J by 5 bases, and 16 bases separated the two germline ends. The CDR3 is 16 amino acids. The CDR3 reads CASSQDRGRESTEAFF. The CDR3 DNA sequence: TGCGCCAGCAGCCAAGATCGAGGACGGGAAAGTACTGAAGCTTTCTTT.

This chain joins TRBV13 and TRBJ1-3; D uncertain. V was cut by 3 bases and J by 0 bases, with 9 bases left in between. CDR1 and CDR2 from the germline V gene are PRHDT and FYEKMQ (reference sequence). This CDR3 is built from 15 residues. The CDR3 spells CASSFGRYSGNTIYF. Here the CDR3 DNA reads TGTGCCAGCAGCTTCGGCAGATACTCTGGAAACACCATATATTTT.

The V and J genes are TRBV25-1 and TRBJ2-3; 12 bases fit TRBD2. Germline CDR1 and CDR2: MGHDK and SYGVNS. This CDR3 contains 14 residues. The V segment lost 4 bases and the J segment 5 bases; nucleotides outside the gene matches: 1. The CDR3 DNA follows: TGTGCCAGCAGTGCGGGACTAGCGGGAGATACGCAGTATTTT. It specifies CASSAGLAGDTQYF.

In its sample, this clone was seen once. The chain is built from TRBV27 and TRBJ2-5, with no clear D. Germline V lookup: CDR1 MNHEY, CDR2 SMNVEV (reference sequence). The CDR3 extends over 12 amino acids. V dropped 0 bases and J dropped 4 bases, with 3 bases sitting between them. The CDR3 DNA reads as TGTGCCAGCAGTTTATCCGGAGAGACCCAGTACTTC. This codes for CASSLSGETQYF.

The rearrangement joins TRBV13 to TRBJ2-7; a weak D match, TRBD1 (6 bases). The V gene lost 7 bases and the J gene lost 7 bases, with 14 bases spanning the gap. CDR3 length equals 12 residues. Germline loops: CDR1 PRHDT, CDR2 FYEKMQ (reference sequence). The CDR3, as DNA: TGTGCCAGCAACCTAAGGGGGTTTGAGCAGTACTTC. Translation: CASNLRGFEQYF.

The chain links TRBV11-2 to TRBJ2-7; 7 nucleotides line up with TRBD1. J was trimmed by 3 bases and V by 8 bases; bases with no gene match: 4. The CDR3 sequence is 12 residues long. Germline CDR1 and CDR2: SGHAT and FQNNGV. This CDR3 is CASLGQDYEQYF. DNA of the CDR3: TGTGCCAGCCTTGGACAGGACTACGAGCAGTACTTC.

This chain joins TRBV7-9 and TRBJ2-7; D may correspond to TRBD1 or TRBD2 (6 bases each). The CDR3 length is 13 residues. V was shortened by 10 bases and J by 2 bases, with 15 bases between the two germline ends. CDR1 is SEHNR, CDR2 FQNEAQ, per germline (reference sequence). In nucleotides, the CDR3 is TGTGCCAACTCTCTGGGGGGCGCCTACGAGCAGTACTTC. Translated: CANSLGGAYEQYF.

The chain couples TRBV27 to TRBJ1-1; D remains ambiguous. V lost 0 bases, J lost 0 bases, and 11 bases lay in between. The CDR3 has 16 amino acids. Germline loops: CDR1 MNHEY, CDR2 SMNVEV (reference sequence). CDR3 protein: CASSLSGGQLNTEAFF. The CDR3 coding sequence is TGTGCCAGCAGTTTATCAGGCGGGCAGTTGAACACTGAAGCTTTCTTT.